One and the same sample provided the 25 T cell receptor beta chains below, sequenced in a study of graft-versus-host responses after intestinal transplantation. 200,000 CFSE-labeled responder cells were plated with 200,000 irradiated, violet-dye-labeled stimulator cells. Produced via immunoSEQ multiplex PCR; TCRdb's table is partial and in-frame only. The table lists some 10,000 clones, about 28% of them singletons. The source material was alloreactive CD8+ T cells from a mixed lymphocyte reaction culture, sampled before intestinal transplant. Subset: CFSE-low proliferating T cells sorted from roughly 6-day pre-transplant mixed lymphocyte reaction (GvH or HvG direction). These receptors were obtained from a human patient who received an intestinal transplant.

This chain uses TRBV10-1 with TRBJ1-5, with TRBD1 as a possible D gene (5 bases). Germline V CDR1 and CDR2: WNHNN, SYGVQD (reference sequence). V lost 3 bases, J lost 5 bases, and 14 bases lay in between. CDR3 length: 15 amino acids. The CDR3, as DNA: TGCGCCAGCAGTGATAGGTCGGGGGAGGATCAGCCCCAGCATTTT. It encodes CASSDRSGEDQPQHF.

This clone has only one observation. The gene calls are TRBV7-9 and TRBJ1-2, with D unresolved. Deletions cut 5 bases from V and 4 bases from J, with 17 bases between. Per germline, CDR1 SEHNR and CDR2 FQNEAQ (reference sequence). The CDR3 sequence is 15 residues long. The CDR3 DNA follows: TGTGCCAGCAGCCACTCTTTGTGGGAGACCTATGGCTACACCTTC. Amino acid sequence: CASSHSLWETYGYTF.

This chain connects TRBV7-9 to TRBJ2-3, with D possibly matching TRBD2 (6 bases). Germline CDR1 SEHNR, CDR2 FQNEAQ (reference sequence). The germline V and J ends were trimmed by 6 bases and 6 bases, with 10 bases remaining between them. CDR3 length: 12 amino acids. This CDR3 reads CASRLGGDTQYF. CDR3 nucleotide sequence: TGTGCCAGCAGACTTGGGGGGGATACGCAGTATTTT.

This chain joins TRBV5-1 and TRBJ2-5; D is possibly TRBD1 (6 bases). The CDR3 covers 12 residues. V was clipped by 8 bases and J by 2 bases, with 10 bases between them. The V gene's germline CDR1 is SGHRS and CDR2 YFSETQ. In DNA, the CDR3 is TGCGCCAGTGAGGGGGAACAAGAGACCCAGTACTTC. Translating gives CASEGEQETQYF.

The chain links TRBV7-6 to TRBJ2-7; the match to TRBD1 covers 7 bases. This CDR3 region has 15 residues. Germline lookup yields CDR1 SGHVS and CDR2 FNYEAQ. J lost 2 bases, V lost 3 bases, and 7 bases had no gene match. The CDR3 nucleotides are TGTGCCAGCAGCTTCTCCGGGACAGAAACCTACGAGCAGTACTTC. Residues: CASSFSGTETYEQYF.

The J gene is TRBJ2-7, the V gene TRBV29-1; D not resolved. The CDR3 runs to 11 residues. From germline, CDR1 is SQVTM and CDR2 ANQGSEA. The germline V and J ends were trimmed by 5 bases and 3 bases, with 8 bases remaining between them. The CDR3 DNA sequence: TGCAGCGTTTGGGCCTTCTACGAGCAGTACTTC. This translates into CSVWAFYEQYF.

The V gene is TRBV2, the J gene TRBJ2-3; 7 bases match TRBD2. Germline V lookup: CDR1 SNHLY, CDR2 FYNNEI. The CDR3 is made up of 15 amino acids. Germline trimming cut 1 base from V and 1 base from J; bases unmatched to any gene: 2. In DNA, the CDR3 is TGTGCCAGCAGTGAAGGGGCGGGGGGCACAGATACGCAGTATTTT. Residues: CASSEGAGGTDTQYF.

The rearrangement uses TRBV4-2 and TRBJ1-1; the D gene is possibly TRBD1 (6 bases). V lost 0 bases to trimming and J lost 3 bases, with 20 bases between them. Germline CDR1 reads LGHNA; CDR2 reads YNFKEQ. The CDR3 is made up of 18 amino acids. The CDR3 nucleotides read TGTGCCAGCAGCCAAGAAGGTCGGGGGGCCCCTATAGACACTGAAGCTTTCTTT. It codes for CASSQEGRGAPIDTEAFF.

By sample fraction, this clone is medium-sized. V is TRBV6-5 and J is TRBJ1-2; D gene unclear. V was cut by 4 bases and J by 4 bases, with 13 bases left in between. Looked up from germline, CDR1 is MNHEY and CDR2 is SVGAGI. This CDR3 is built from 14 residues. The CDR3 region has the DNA TGTGCCAGCAGTTTTTTGCCGGGAGGCTATGGCTACACCTTC. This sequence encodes CASSFLPGGYGYTF.

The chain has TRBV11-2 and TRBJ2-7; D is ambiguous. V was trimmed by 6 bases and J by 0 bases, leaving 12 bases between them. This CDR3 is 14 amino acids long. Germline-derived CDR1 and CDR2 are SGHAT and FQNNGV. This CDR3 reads CASRPHRVSYEQYF. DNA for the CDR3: TGTGCCAGCAGACCCCATCGGGTCTCCTACGAGCAGTACTTC.

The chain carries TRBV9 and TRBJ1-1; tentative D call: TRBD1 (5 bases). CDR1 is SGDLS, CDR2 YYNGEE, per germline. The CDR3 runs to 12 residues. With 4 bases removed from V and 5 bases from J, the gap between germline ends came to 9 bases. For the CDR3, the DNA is TGTGCCAGCAGCCCCGACAGTACTGAAGCTTTCTTT. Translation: CASSPDSTEAFF.

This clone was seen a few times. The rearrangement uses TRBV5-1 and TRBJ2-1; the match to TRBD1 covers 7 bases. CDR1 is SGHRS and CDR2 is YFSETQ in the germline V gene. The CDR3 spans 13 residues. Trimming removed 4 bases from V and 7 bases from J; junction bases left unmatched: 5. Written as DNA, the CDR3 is TGCGCCAGCAGCGGGGACAGCGCGAATGAGCAGTTCTTC. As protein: CASSGDSANEQFF.

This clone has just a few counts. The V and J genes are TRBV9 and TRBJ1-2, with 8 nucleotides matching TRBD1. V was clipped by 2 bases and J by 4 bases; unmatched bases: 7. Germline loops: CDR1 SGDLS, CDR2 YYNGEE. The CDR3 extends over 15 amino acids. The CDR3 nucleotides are TGTGCCAGCAGCGTCGGACAGGGAGGGGGCTATGGCTACACCTTC. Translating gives CASSVGQGGGYGYTF. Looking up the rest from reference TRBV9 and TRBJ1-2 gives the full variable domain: DSGVTQTPKHLITATGQRVTLRCSPRSGDLSVYWYQQSLDQGLQFLIQYYNGEERAKGNILERFSAQQFPDLHSELNLSSLELGDSALYFCASSVGQGGGYGYTFGSGTRLTVV.

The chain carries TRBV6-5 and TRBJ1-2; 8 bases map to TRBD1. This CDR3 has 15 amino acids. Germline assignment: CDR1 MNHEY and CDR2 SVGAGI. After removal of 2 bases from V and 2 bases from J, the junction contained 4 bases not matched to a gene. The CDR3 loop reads CASSYGTGPNYGYTF. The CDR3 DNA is TGTGCCAGCAGTTACGGGACAGGACCAAACTATGGCTACACCTTC.

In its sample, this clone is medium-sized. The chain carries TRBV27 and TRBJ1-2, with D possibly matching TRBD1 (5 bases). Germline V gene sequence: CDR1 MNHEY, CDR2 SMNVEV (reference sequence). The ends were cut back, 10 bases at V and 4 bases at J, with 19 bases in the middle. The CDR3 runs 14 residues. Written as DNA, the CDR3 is TGTGCCACCTACAGGCCAGCTCCGGGCTATGGCTACACCTTC. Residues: CATYRPAPGYGYTF.

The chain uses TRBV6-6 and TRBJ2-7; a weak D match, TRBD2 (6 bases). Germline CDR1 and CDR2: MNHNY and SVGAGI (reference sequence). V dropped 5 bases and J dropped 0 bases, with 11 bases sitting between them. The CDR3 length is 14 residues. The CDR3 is CASSVGGSSYEQYF. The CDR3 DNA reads TGTGCCAGCAGTGTCGGGGGTAGCTCCTACGAGCAGTACTTC.

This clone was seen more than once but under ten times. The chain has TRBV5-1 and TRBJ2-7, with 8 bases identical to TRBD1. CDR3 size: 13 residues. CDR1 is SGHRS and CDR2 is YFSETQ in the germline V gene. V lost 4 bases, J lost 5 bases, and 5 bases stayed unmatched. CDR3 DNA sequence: TGCGCCAGCAGCCGGACAGGGAAAAACGAGCAGTACTTC. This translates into CASSRTGKNEQYF.

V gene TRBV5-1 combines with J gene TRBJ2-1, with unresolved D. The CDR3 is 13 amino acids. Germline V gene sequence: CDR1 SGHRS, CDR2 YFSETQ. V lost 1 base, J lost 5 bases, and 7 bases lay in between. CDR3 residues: CASSLSVNNEQFF. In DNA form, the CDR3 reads TGCGCCAGCAGCTTGTCCGTAAACAATGAGCAGTTCTTC.

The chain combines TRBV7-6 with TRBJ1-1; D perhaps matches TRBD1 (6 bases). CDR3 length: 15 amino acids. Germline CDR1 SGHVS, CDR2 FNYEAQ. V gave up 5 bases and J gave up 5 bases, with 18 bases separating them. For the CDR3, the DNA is TGTGCCAGCAGCCCTGGGGACATGGAGAGGACTGAAGCTTTCTTT. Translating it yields CASSPGDMERTEAFF.

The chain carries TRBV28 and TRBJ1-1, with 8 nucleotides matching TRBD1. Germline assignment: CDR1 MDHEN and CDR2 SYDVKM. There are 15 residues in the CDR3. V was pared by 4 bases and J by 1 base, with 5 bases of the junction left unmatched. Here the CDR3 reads CASSWGTGRNTEAFF. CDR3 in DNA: TGTGCCAGCAGTTGGGGGACAGGCCGGAACACTGAAGCTTTCTTT. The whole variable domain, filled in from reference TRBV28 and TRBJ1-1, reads DVKVTQSSRYLVKRTGEKVFLECVQDMDHENMFWYRQDPGLGLRLIYFSYDVKMKEKGDIPEGYSVSREKKERFSLILESASTNQTSMYLCASSWGTGRNTEAFFGQGTRLTVV.

Here the CDR3 reads CASSLGSHTEAFF. The CDR3 DNA follows: TGTGCCAGCAGCTTAGGTAGCCACACTGAAGCTTTCTTT. J is TRBJ1-1 and V is TRBV7-6, with D hard to call. CDR3 length: 13 residues. Trimming shortened V by 1 base and J by 3 bases, and 6 bases separated the two germline ends. Germline loops: CDR1 SGHVS, CDR2 FNYEAQ.

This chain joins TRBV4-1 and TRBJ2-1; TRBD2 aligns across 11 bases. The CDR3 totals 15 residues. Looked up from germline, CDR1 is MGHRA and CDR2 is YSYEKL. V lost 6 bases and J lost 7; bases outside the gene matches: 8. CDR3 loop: CASRFLAGGRNEQFF. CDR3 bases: TGCGCCAGCAGATTCCTAGCGGGGGGAAGGAATGAGCAGTTCTTC.

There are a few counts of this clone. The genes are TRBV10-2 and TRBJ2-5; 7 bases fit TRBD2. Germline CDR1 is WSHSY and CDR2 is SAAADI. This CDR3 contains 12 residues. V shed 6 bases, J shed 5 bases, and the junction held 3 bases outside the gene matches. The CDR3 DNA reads TGCGCCAGCAGGGGACTAAGGGAGACCCAGTACTTC. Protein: CASRGLRETQYF.

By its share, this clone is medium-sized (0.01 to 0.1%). The CDR3 reads CASSYSGGPGNTIYF. CDR3 sequence (DNA): TGTGCCAGCAGTTACTCGGGGGGTCCTGGAAACACCATATATTTT. The genes are TRBV6-5 and TRBJ1-3; maybe TRBD1 (5 bases). Germline CDR1 MNHEY, CDR2 SVGAGI. The V end was cut by 0 bases, the J end by 2 bases, with 8 bases between. This CDR3 is 15 amino acids long.

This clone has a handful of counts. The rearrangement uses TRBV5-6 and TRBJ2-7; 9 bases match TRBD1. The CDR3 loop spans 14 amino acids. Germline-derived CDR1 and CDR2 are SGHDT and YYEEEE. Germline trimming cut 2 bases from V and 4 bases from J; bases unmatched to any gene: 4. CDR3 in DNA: TGTGCCAGCAGCTTTGGGACAGGGACTTACGAGCAGTACTTC. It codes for CASSFGTGTYEQYF.